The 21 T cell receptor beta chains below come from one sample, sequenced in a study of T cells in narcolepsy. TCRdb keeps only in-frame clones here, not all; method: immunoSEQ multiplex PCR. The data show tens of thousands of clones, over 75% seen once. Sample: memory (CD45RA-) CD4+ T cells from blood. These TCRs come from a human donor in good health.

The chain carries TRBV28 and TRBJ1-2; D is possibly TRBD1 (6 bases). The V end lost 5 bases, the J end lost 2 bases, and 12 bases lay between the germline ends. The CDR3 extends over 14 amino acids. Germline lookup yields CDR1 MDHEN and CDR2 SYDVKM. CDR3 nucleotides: TGTGCCAGCAGTCCGCCAGGGGAGAACTATGGCTACACCTTC. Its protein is CASSPPGENYGYTF.

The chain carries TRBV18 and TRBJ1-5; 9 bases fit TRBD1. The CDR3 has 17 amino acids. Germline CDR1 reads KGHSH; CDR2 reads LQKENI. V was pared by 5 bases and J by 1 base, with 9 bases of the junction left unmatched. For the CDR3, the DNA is TGTGCCAGCTCAGAGTTACAGACAGGGGGGAGCAATCAGCCCCAGCATTTT. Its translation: CASSELQTGGSNQPQHF.

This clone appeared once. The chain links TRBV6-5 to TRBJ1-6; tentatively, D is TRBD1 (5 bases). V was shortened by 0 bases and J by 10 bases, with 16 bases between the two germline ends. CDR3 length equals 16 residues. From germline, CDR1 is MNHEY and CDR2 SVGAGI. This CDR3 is CASSYSRGGKGSPLHF. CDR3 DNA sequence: TGTGCCAGCAGTTACTCGAGGGGCGGTAAGGGGTCACCCCTCCACTTT.

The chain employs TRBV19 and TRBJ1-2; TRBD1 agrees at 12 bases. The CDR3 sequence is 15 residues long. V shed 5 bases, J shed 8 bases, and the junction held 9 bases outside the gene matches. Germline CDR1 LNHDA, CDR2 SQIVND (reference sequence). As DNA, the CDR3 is TGTGCCAGTAGTCTCCCGGGACAGGGGGCGCGAGGCTACACCTTC. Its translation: CASSLPGQGARGYTF.

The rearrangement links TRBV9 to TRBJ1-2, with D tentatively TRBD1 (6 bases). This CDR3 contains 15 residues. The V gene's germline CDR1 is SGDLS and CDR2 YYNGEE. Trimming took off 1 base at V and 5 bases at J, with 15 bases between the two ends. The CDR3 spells CASSVSTGIGYGYTF. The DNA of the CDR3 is TGTGCCAGCAGCGTATCGACAGGAATTGGGTATGGCTACACCTTC. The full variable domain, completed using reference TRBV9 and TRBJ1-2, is DSGVTQTPKHLITATGQRVTLRCSPRSGDLSVYWYQQSLDQGLQFLIQYYNGEERAKGNILERFSAQQFPDLHSELNLSSLELGDSALYFCASSVSTGIGYGYTFGSGTRLTVV.

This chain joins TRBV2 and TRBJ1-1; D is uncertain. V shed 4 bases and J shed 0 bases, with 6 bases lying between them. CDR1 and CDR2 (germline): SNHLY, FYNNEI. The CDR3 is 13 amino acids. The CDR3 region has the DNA TGTGCCAGCAGTGTACAGATGAACACTGAAGCTTTCTTT. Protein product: CASSVQMNTEAFF.

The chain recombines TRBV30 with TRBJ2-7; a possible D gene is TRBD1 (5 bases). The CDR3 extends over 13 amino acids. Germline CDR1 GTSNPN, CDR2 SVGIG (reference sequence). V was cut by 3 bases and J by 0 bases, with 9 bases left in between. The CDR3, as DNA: TGTGCCTGGAGCCACGACAGCTCCTACGAGCAGTACTTC. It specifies CAWSHDSSYEQYF. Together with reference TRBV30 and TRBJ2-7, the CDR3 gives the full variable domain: SQTIHQWPATLVQPVGSPLSLECTVEGTSNPNLYWYRQAAGRGLQLLFYSVGIGQISSEVPQNLSASRPQDRQFILSSKKLLLSDSGFYLCAWSHDSSYEQYFGPGTRLTVT.

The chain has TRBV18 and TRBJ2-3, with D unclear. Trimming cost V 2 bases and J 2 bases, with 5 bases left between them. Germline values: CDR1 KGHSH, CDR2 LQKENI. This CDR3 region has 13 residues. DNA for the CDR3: TGTGCCAGCTCACCAGCAGCCACAGATACGCAGTATTTT. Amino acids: CASSPAATDTQYF.

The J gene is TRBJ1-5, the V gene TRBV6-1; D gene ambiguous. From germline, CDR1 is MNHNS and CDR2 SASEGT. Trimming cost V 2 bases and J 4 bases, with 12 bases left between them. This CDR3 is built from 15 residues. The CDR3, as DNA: TGTGCCAGCAGTGAAATAGGAGTTAAGAATCAGCCCCAGCATTTT. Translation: CASSEIGVKNQPQHF.

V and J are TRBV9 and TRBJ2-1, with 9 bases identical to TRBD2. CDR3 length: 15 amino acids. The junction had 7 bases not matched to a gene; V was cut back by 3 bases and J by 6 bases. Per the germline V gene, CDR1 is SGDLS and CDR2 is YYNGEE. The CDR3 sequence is CASSALSSGVNEQFF. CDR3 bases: TGTGCCAGCAGCGCCCTCTCTAGCGGGGTCAATGAGCAGTTCTTC.

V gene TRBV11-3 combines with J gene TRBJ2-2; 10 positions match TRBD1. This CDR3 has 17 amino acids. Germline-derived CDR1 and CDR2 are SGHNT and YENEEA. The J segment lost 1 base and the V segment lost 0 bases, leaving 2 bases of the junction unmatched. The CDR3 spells CASSLETGGLNTGELFF. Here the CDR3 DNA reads TGTGCCAGCAGCTTAGAGACAGGGGGCCTGAACACCGGGGAGCTGTTTTTT.

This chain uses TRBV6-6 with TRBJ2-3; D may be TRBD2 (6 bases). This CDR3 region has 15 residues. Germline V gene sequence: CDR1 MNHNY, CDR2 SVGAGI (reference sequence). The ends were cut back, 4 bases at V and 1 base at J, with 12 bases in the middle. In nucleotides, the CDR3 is TGTGCCAGCAGTTTTAGCGGCTCCGGCACAGATACGCAGTATTTT. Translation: CASSFSGSGTDTQYF.

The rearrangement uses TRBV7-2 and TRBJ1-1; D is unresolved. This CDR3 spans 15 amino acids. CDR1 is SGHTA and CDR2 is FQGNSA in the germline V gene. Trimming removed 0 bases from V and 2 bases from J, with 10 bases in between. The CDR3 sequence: CASSLARQLNTEAFF. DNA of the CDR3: TGTGCCAGCAGCTTAGCGCGTCAGCTTAACACTGAAGCTTTCTTT.

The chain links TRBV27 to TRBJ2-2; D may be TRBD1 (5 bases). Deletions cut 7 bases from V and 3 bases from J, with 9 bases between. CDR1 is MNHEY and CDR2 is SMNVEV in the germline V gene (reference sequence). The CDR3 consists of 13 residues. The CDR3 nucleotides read TGTGCCAGCACCACACAGGACACCGGGGAGCTGTTTTTT. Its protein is CASTTQDTGELFF.

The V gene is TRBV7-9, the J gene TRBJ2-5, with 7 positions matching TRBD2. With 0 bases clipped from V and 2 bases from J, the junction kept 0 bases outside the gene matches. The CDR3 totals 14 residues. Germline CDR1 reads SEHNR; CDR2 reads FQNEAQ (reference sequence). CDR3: CASSLAGGQETQYF. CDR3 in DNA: TGTGCCAGCAGCTTAGCGGGGGGGCAAGAGACCCAGTACTTC.

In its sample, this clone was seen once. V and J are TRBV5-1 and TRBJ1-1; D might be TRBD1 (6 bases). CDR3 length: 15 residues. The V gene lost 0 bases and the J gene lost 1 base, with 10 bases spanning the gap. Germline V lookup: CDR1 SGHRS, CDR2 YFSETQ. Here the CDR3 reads CASSLGGGRNTEAFF. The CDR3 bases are TGCGCCAGCAGCTTGGGAGGGGGTCGGAACACTGAAGCTTTCTTT.

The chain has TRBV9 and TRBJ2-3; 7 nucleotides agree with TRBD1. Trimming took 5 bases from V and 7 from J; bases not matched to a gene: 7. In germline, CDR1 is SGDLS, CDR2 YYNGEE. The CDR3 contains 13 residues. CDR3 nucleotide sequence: TGTGCCAGCAGTCACGGACAGGACCATACGCAGTATTTT. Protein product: CASSHGQDHTQYF.

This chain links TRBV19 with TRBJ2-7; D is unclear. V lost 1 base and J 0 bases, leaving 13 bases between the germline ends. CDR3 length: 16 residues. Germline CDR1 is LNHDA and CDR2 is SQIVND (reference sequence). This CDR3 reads CASSIVGKTNSYEQYF. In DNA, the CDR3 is TGTGCCAGTAGTATAGTTGGGAAAACGAACTCCTACGAGCAGTACTTC.

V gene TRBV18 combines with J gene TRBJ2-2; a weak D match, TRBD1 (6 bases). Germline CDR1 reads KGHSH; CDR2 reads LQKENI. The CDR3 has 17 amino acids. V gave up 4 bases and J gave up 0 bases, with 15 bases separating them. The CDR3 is CASSQLPGQTNTGELFF. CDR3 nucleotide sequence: TGTGCCAGCTCACAGCTCCCGGGACAAACGAACACCGGGGAGCTGTTTTTT.

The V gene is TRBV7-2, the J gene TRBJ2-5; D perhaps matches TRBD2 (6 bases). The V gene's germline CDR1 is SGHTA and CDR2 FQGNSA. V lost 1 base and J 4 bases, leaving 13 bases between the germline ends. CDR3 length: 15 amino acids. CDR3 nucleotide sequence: TGTGCCAGCAGCTTAGTCCTAGGAGGGCCAGAGACCCAGTACTTC. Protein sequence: CASSLVLGGPETQYF.

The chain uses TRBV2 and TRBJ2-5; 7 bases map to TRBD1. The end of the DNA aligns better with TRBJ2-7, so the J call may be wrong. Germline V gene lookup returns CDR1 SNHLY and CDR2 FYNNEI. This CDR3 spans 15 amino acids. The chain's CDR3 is CASSSRQGKGHEQYF. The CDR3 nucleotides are TGTGCCAGCAGCAGCCGACAGGGTAAAGGCCACGAGCAGTACTTC.